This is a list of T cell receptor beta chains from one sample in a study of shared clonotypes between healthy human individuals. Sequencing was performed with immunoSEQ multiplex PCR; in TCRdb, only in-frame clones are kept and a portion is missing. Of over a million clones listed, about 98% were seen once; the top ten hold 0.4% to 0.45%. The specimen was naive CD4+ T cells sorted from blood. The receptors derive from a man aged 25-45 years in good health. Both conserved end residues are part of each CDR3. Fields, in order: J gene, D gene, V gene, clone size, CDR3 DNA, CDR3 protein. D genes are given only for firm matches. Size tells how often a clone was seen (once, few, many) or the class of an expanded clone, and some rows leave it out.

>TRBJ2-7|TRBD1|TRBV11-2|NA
TGTGCCAGCAGCTTTGGACAGGAGGTTGAGCAGTACTTC
CASSFGQEVEQYF
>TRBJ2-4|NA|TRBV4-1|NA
TGCGCCAGCAGTGCAACCGGGAGTCAGCTGTACTTC
CASSATGSQLYF
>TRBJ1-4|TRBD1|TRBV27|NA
TGTGCCAGCAGTCTAGGGGGCGCGGGTGAAAAACTGTTTTTT
CASSLGGAGEKLFF
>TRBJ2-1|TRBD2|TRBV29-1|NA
TGCAGCGTTGAAAAGCCGGGGGGGACTAGCCGTTACAATGAGCAGTTCTTC
CSVEKPGGTSRYNEQFF
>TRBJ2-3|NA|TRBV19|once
TGTGCCAGTGCAGGAGCTAGCACAGATACGCAGTATTTT
CASAGASTDTQYF
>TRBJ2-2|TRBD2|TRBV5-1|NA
TGCGCCAGCAGCATAAGCGGGAGGGAAACCGGGGAGCTGTTTTTT
CASSISGRETGELFF
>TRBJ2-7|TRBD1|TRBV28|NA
TGTGCCAGCAGCCCCGCCCAGGGGGTCGACTACGAGCAGTACTTC
CASSPAQGVDYEQYF
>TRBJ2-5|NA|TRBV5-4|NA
TGTGCCAGCAGCTTGCCGCGAGAGACCCAGTACTTC
CASSLPRETQYF
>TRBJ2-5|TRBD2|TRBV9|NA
TGTGCCAGCAGCTTATGGGGGGGACTAGCGGGAGTGGAAGAGACCCAGTACTTC
CASSLWGGLAGVEETQYF
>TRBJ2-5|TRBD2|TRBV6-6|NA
TGTGCCACCAATAGCGGGAGGGCCCCAGAGACCCAGTACTTC
CATNSGRAPETQYF
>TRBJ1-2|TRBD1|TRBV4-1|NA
TGCGCCAGCAGCCCGGATACGGGACAGGGATATGGCTACACCTTC
CASSPDTGQGYGYTF
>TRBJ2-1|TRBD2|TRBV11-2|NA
TGTGCCAGCAGCTTCCGGGCCTTACCGACTAGCGGGAGGTACAATGAGCAGTTCTTC
CASSFRALPTSGRYNEQFF
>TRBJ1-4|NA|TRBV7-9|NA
TGTGCCAGCAGCTTGACTCAGACAACTAATGAAAAACTGTTTTTT
CASSLTQTTNEKLFF
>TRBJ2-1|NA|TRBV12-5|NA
TGTGCTAGTGGTTTGTCGGGATCGGATGAGCAGTTCTTC
CASGLSGSDEQFF
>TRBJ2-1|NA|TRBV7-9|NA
TGTGCCAGCGCGCTCGGGCAGGGGGGCTACAATGAGCAGTTCTTC
CASALGQGGYNEQFF
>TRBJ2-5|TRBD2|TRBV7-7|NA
TGTGCTAGCAGCGTCGGACTAGGGGAGACCCAGTACTTC
CASSVGLGETQYF
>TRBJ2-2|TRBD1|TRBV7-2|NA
TGTGCCAGCAGCTTAGCAGGACAGGGATCTGGGGAGCTGTTTTTT
CASSLAGQGSGELFF
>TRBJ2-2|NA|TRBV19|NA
TGTGCCAGTACAAGCTTCGGACAGCCGAACACCGGGGAGCTGTTTTTT
CASTSFGQPNTGELFF
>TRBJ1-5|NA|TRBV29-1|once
TGCAGCGTTGCAGTAGTAGGAGCGGGCAATCAGCCCCAGCATTTT
CSVAVVGAGNQPQHF
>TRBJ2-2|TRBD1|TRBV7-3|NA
TGTGCCAGCAGCTCTCCGCCGGGACAGGGGAACACCGGGGAGCTGTTTTTT
CASSSPPGQGNTGELFF
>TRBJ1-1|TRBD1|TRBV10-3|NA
TGTGCCATCAGGACCGACAGGGGGCGCGGGGGTTTTGAAGCTTTCTTT
CAIRTDRGRGGFEAFF
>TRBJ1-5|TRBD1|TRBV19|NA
TGTGCCAGTAGGCAAAACCGGGACAGTAAGAATCAGCCCCAGCATTTT
CASRQNRDSKNQPQHF
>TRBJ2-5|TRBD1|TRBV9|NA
TGTGCCAGCAGCGCCCGACCACAGGGGCAAGAGACCCAGTACTTC
CASSARPQGQETQYF
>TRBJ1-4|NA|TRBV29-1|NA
TGCAGCGCTGGCGACAGGCCCTTATTCGAAAAACTGTTTTTT
CSAGDRPLFEKLFF
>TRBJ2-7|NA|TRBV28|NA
TGTGCCAGCAACGGCGAGACAGCCGCCTACGAGCAGTACTTC
CASNGETAAYEQYF
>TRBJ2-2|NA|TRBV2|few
TGTGCCAGCAGTGAAGCATCGCCGGCAACCGGGGAGCTGTTTTTT
CASSEASPATGELFF
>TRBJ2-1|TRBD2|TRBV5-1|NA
TGCGCCAGCAGCTTTGATCTAGCGGGACTAAATGAGCAGTTCTTC
CASSFDLAGLNEQFF
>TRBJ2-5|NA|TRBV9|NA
TGTGCCAGCGGAGTCAGGGAAAGGGATCAAGAGACCCAGTACTTC
CASGVRERDQETQYF
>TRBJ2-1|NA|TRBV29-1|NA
TGCAGCGTCTCCACGCTACTCGGACATTCGCGCTCCTACAATGAGCAGTTCTTC
CSVSTLLGHSRSYNEQFF
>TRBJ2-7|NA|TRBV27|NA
TGTGCCAGCAGTCCAAACCAGGGGACTCGCTCCTACGAGCAGTACTTC
CASSPNQGTRSYEQYF
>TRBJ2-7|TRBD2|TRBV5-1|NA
TGCGCCAGCAGCAACGGGACTAGCCTAGCTGTGGAGCAGTACTTC
CASSNGTSLAVEQYF
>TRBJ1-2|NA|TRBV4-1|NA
TGCGCCAGCAGCCAGGATGGACAGCCTAACTATGGCTACACCTTC
CASSQDGQPNYGYTF
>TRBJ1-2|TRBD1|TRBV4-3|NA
TGCGCCAGCAGCCCTCGGGACAGGGATAACTATGGCTACACCTTC
CASSPRDRDNYGYTF
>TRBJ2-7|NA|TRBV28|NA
TGTGCCAGCAACCTGCGAGGTAGCGCATCCTACGAGCAGTACTTC
CASNLRGSASYEQYF
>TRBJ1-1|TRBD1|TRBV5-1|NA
TGCGCCAGCAGCGGGGGACAGATGAACACTGAAGCTTTCTTT
CASSGGQMNTEAFF
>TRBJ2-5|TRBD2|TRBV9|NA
TGTGCCAGCAGCGTAGGAGCGGGAGTCGGTGAGACCCAGTACTTC
CASSVGAGVGETQYF
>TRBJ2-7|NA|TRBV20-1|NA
TGCAGTGCTAGCCTAGTCTACGAGCAGTACTTC
CSASLVYEQYF
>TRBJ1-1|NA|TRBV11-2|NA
TGTGCCAGCAGCGCGAGCCCCACAGGGTTTCGGAACACTGAAGCTTTCTTT
CASSASPTGFRNTEAFF
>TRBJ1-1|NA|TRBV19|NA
TGTGCCAGTAGCCAATCGACCCGGTGGGCTTTCTTT
CASSQSTRWAFF
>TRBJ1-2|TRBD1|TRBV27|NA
TGTGCCAGCAGTCTGACCCGATACAGGGGGCCTAACTATGGCTACACCTTC
CASSLTRYRGPNYGYTF
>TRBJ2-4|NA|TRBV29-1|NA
TGCAGCGTTGAAAGGTCCGCGGCCAAAAACATTCAGTACTTC
CSVERSAAKNIQYF
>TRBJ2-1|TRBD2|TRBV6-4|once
TGTGCCAGCAGTGAGACTAGCGGAACCTCCTACAATGAGCAGTTCTTC
CASSETSGTSYNEQFF
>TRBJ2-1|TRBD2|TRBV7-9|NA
TGTGCCAGCAGCTTATCCAGACTAGCGGGAGCCCACAATGAGCAGTTCTTC
CASSLSRLAGAHNEQFF
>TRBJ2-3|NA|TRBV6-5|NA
TGTGCCAGCAGCCAGGACTATAGCATGAATACGCAGTATTTT
CASSQDYSMNTQYF
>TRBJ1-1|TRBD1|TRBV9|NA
TGTGCCAGCAGCGTAGCTTCTTGGGACAGGGAGAAGGAGAACACTGAAGCTTTCTTT
CASSVASWDREKENTEAFF
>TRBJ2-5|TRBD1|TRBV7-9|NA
TGTGCCAGCAGCTCCCGGGACAGGGACTTC
CASSSRDRDF
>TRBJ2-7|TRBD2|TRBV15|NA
TGTGCCACCAGCGAGATGGGGCTAGCGGGATTCGTGGGGCCCTACGAGCAGTACTTC
CATSEMGLAGFVGPYEQYF
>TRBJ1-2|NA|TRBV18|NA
TGTGCCAGCTCTTCTACTCAAGACGGGTCTAACTATGGCTACACCTTC
CASSSTQDGSNYGYTF
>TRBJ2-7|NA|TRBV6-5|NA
TGTGCCAGCAAGAGGCAGGGCTTCTACGAGCAGTACTTC
CASKRQGFYEQYF
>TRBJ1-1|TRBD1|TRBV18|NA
TGTGCCAGCTCCCCACAGGGGATGAACACTGAAGCTTTCTTT
CASSPQGMNTEAFF
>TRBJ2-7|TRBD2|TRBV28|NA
TGTGCCAGCAGTTCAAATAGCGGGAGGGCCCGGTACGAGCAGTACTTC
CASSSNSGRARYEQYF
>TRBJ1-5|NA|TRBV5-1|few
TGCGCCAGCAGCCAAAGAGGCGATCAGCCCCAGCATTTT
CASSQRGDQPQHF
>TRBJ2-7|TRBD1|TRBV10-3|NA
TGTGCCACCGACAGGGGTGGCTCCTACGAGCAGTACTTC
CATDRGGSYEQYF
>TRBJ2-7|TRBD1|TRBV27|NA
TGTGCCAGCAGTTTCCGGGACAGGGCCGGAGGAGGGTTCTACGAGCAGTACTTC
CASSFRDRAGGGFYEQYF
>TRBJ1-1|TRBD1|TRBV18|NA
TGTGCCAGCTCACCACCGACAGGGTTGAACACTGAAGCTTTCTTT
CASSPPTGLNTEAFF
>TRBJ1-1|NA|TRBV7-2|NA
TGTGCCAGCAGGGAAGCAGGTGAAGCTTTCTTT
CASREAGEAFF
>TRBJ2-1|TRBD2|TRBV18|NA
TGTGCCAGCTCACCCTTAGCGGGAAACAATGAGCAGTTCTTC
CASSPLAGNNEQFF
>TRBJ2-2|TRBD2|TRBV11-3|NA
TGTGCCAGCAGCTTCGGGGGAGGGAGGACCGGGGAGCTGTTTTTT
CASSFGGGRTGELFF
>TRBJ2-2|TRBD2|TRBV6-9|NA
TGTGCCAGCAGTCCACTCCTAGGAAGCGGGACTATACCGAACACCGGGGAGCTGTTTTTT
CASSPLLGSGTIPNTGELFF